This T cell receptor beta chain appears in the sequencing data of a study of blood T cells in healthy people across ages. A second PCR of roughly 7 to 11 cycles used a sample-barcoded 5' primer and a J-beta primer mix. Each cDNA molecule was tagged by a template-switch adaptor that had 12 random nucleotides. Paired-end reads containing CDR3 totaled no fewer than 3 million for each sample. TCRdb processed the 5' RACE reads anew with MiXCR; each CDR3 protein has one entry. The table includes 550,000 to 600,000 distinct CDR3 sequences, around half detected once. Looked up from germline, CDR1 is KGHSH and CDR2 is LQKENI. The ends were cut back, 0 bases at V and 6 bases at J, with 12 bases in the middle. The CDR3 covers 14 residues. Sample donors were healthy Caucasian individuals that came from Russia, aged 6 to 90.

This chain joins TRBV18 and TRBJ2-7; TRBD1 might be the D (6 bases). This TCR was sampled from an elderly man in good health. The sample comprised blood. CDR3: CASSPPAGVREQYF. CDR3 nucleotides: TGTGCCAGCTCACCACCGGCAGGGGTACGCGAGCAGTACTTC.